This T cell receptor beta chain was retrieved from a study of response to subunit inactivated influenza vaccine. General observations from the study: Only a handful of new T cells, the authors suggested, are recruited with each seasonal influenza vaccination.

The CDR3 runs to 15 residues. Trimming removed 0 bases from V and 8 bases from J, with 13 bases in between. Germline V gene sequence: CDR1 MNHEY, CDR2 SVGEGT. MiXCR, run by TCRdb on the RT-PCR reads, gives a single entry per CDR3 protein. The sample carries hundreds of thousands of distinct CDR3 sequences, about 18% recorded once. A word on this clonotype: Antigen: not known.

This chain joins TRBV6-2 or TRBV6-3 and TRBJ2-2; D ambiguous. This TCR was sampled from a man aged 50 to 59 who received an inactivated influenza vaccine. The specimen was PBMCs from blood, collected roughly 5 days after vaccination. CDR3 protein: CASSYSSYGIGELFF. As DNA, the CDR3 is TGTGCCAGCAGTTACTCCTCGTATGGAATTGGGGAGCTGTTTTTT.